This record looks at one T cell receptor (beta chain) sequence and its context. The data were produced by immunoSEQ multiplex PCR, yet TCRdb's version contains in-frame clones alone and is incomplete. Here the sample spans almost 550,000 clones, around 82% being singletons. The sample comes from a study of shared T cell receptors in the human thymus. This CDR3 comprises 16 residues. The V gene end was trimmed by 2 bases and the J gene end by 3 bases; junction bases not matched to a gene: 3. Germline V gene sequence: CDR1 MNHEY, CDR2 SVGAGI. These records were also assigned to another study, of human thymus T cells. That study adds: Corrective cardiac operations yielded the resected thymus tissue. Thymic and blood repertoires seemed to show skewed V and J gene use.

The sample consisted of thymocytes. This chain uses TRBV6-5 with TRBJ2-7; 14 bases are shared with TRBD2. This receptor was taken from a boy under two years old with a congenital heart defect. In DNA, the CDR3 is TGTGCCAGCAGTTACAAGGGACTAGCGGGAGTCTACGAGCAGTACTTC. It yields the protein CASSYKGLAGVYEQYF.